Shown below are 5 T cell receptor beta chains from a single sample sequenced in a study of blood T cell repertoires in COVID-19 (dated by TCRdb to 2019 to 2021). The library was generated by the immunoSEQ multiplex PCR assay. TCRdb holds this immuneACCESS table with in-frame rearrangements only. Some clones are missing; in checked studies, unresolved V genes explain under half, and the rest has no known cause. For this sample the table gives 250,000 to 300,000 clones, of which 75% to 90% were detected only once. The top ten constitute 2% to 2.5% of the sample. Specimen: peripheral blood. The origin of the receptors is a woman between 45 and 60 years old who had recovered from COVID-19.

This clone was seen a few times. The chain combines TRBV28 with TRBJ1-1, with 8 nucleotides matching TRBD1. Per the germline V gene, CDR1 is MDHEN and CDR2 is SYDVKM. This CDR3 is built from 16 residues. Trimming took 8 bases from V and 5 from J; bases not matched to a gene: 16. In DNA, the CDR3 is TGTGCCAGCCCCCCCCGGACAGGGCGGAGGGGAACTGAAGCTTTCTTT. This translates into CASPPRTGRRGTEAFF.

This chain joins TRBV30 and TRBJ1-1, with D possibly TRBD1 on 5 matching bases. Trimming shortened V by 4 bases and J by 0 bases, and 12 bases separated the two germline ends. The germline CDR1 and CDR2 sequences are GTSNPN and SVGIG (reference sequence). This CDR3 contains 14 residues. The CDR3 nucleotides are TGTGCCTGGACTAAGGGGCGGATGAACACTGAAGCTTTCTTT. Translation: CAWTKGRMNTEAFF.

The V and J genes are TRBV6-5 and TRBJ1-1; TRBD1 is a possible D gene (6 bases). This CDR3 region has 16 residues. Germline V lookup: CDR1 MNHEY, CDR2 SVGAGI. With 4 bases removed from V and 1 base from J, the gap between germline ends came to 16 bases. CDR3 amino acids: CASSSGGAYRNTEAFF. As DNA, the CDR3 is TGTGCCAGCAGTTCTGGGGGCGCGTACAGGAACACTGAAGCTTTCTTT.

This chain uses TRBV30 with TRBJ1-2; weak D call: TRBD1 (5 bases). Germline-derived CDR1 and CDR2 are GTSNPN and SVGIG (reference sequence). CDR3 length: 13 residues. V lost 3 bases and J lost 4, with 12 bases in between. For the CDR3, the DNA is TGTGCCTGGAGCCCTGACAGCGCCTATGGCTACACCTTC. It yields the protein CAWSPDSAYGYTF. Supplemented by reference TRBV30 and TRBJ1-2, the full variable domain reads SQTIHQWPATLVQPVGSPLSLECTVEGTSNPNLYWYRQAAGRGLQLLFYSVGIGQISSEVPQNLSASRPQDRQFILSSKKLLLSDSGFYLCAWSPDSAYGYTFGSGTRLTVV.

The chain joins TRBV6-5 to TRBJ1-1; TRBD1 is a possible D gene (5 bases). This CDR3 spans 13 amino acids. Per the germline V gene, CDR1 is MNHEY and CDR2 is SVGAGI. V lost 6 bases to trimming and J lost 4 bases, with 12 bases between them. CDR3 loop: CASRRTGLTEAFF. The DNA for the CDR3 is TGTGCCAGCAGGCGAACAGGCCTCACTGAAGCTTTCTTT.